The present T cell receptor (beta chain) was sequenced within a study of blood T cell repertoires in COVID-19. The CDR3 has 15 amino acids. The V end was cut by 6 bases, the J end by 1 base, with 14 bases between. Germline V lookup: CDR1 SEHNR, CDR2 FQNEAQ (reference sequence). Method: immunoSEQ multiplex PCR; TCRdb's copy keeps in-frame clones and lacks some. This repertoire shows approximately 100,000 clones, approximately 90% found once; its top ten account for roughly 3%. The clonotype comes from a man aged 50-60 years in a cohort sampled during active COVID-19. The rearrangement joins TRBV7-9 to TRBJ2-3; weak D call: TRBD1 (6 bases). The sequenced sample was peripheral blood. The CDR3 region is CASRMWDTGTDTQYF. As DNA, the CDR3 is TGTGCCAGCAGAATGTGGGACACGGGCACAGATACGCAGTATTTT.